This TCR beta chain was documented in a study of T-cell reconstitution after alpha-beta-depleted transplantation in children. Unique molecular identifiers featured in how the TCRbeta library was prepared. One entry per CDR3 protein results from TCRdb running MiXCR on the PCR reads. The table lists some 550,000 distinct CDR3 sequences, around 19% of them singletons, with approximately 3% in the top ten. This clonotype was seen only a few times. The sample here was PBMCs from the stem cell graft donor, taken from the stem cell graft. This TCR came from a human donor who donated a stem cell graft to a child with acute lymphoblastic leukemia.

CDR3 nucleotide sequence: TGTGCCAGCAAACTCGGTAGCAATCAGCCCCAGCATTTT. It translates to CASKLGSNQPQHF. The chain combines TRBV27 with TRBJ1-5; D remains unclear. CDR1 and CDR2 (germline): MNHEY, SMNVEV (reference sequence). This CDR3 has 13 amino acids. V lost 7 bases, J lost 0 bases, and 7 bases lay in between.